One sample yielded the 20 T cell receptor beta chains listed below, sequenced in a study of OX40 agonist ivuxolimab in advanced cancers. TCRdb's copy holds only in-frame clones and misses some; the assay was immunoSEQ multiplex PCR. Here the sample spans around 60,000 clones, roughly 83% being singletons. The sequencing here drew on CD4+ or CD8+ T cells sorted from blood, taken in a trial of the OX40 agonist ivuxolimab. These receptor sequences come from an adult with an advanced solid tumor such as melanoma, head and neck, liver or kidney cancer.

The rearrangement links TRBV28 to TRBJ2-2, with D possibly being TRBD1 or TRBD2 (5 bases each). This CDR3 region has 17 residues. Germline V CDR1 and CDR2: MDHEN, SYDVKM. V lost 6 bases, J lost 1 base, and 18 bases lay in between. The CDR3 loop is CASSSRSGTRNTGELFF. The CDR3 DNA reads TGTGCCAGCAGCTCAAGATCCGGGACCAGGAACACCGGGGAGCTGTTTTTT.

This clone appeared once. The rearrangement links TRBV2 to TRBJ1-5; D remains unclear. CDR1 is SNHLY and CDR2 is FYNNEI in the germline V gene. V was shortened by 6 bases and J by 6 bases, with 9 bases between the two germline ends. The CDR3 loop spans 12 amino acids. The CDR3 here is CASRSGGQPQHF. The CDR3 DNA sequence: TGTGCCAGCAGGTCCGGAGGTCAGCCCCAGCATTTT.

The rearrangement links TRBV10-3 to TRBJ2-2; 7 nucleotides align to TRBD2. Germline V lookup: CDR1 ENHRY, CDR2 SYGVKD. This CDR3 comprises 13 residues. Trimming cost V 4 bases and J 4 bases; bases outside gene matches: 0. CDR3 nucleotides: TGTGCCATCAGTGGGGAGGGCACCGGGGAGCTGTTTTTT. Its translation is CAISGEGTGELFF.

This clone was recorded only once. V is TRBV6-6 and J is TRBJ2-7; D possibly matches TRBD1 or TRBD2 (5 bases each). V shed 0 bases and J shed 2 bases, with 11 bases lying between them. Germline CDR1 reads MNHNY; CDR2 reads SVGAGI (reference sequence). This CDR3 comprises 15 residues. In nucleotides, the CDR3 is TGTGCCAGCAGTTACTCGGCAGGGACCACCTACGAGCAGTACTTC. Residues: CASSYSAGTTYEQYF.

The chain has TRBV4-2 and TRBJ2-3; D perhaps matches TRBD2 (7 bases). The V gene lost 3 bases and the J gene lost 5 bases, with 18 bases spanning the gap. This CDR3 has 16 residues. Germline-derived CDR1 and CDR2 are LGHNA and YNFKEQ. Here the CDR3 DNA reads TGTGCCAGCAGCCACGGAGGCGGGGGCGGGGAAGATACGCAGTATTTT. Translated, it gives CASSHGGGGGEDTQYF.

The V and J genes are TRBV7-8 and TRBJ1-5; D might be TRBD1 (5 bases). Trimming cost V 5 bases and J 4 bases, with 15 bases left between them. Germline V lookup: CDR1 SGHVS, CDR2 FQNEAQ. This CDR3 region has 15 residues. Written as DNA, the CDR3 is TGTGCCAGCAGCATAAAGACAGCCTCTAATCAGCCCCAGCATTTT. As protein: CASSIKTASNQPQHF.

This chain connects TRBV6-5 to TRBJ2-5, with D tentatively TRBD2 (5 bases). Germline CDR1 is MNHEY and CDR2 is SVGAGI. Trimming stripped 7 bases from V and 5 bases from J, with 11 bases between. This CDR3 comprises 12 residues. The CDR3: CASIGLGETQYF. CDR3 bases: TGTGCCAGCATAGGACTGGGGGAGACCCAGTACTTC.

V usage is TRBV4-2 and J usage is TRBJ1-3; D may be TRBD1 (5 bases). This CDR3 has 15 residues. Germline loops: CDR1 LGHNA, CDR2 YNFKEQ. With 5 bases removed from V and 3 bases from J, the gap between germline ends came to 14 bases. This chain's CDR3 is CASSKTRRGGNTIYF. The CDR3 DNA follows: TGTGCCAGCAGCAAAACAAGGAGGGGTGGAAACACCATATATTTT.

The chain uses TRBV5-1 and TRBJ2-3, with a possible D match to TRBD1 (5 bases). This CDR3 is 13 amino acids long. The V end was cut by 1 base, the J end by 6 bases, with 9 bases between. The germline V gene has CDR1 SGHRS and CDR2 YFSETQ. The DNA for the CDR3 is TGCGCCAGCAGCTTGTCAGGGCCGGATACGCAGTATTTT. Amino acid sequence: CASSLSGPDTQYF. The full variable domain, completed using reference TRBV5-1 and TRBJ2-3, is KAGVTQTPRYLIKTRGQQVTLSCSPISGHRSVSWYQQTPGQGLQFLFEYFSETQRNKGNFPGRFSGRQFSNSRSEMNVSTLELGDSALYLCASSLSGPDTQYFGPGTRLTVL.

The CDR3: CASSPRGVGQPQHF. In DNA form, the CDR3 reads TGCGCCAGCAGCCCCCGGGGGGTAGGCCAGCCCCAGCATTTT. This chain uses TRBV5-1 with TRBJ1-5, with D perhaps TRBD1 (5 bases). V lost 4 bases to trimming and J lost 7 bases, with 15 bases between them. CDR3 length: 14 amino acids. Germline assignment: CDR1 SGHRS and CDR2 YFSETQ.

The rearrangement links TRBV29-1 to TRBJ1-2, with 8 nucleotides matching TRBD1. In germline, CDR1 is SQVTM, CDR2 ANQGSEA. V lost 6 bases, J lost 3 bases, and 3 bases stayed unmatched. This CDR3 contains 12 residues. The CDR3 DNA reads TGCAGCGTGTCACAGGGGGACTATGGCTACACCTTC. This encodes CSVSQGDYGYTF.

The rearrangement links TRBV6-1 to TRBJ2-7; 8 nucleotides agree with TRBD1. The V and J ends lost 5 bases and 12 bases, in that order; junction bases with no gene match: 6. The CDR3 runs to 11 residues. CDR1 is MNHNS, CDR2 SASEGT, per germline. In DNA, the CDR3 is TGTGCCAGCAGTAACCGGGACAGGACGTACTTC. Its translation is CASSNRDRTYF.

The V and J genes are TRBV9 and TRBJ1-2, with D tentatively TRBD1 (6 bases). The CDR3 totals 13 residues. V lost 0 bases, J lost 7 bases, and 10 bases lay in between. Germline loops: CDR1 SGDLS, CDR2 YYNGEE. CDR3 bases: TGTGCCAGCAGCGTAGACCAGGGGTCTGGCTACACCTTC. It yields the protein CASSVDQGSGYTF.

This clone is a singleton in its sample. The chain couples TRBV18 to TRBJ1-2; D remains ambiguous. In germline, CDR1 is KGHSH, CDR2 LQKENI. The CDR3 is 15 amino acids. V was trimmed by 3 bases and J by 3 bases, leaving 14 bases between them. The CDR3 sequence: CASSPGSPLDYGYTF. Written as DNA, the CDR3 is TGTGCCAGCTCACCGGGCAGCCCATTGGACTATGGCTACACCTTC.

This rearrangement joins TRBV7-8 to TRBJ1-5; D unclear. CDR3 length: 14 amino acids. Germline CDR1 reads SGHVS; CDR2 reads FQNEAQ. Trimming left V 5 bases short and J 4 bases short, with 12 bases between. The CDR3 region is CASSHGEYNQPQHF. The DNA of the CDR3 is TGTGCCAGCAGCCATGGGGAGTATAATCAGCCCCAGCATTTT. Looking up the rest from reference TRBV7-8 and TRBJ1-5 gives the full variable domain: GAGVSQSPRYKVAKRGQDVALRCDPISGHVSLFWYQQALGQGPEFLTYFQNEAQLDKSGLPSDRFFAERPEGSVSTLKIQRTQQEDSAVYLCASSHGEYNQPQHFGDGTRLSIL.

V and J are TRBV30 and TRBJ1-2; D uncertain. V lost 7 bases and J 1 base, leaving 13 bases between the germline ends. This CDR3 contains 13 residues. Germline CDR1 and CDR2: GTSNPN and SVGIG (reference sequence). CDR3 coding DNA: TGTGCCTCTTCTGGCTTATATAACTATGGCTACACCTTC. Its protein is CASSGLYNYGYTF.

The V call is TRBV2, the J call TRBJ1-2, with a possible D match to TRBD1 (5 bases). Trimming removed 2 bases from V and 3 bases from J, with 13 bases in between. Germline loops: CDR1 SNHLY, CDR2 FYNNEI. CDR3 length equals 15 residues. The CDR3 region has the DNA TGTGCCAGCAGTGAAACGGCAGGGCGAGACTATGGCTACACCTTC. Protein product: CASSETAGRDYGYTF. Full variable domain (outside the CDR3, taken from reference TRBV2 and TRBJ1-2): EPEVTQTPSHQVTQMGQEVILRCVPISNHLYFYWYRQILGQKVEFLVSFYNNEISEKSEIFDDQFSVERPDGSNFTLKIRSTKLEDSAMYFCASSETAGRDYGYTFGSGTRLTVV.

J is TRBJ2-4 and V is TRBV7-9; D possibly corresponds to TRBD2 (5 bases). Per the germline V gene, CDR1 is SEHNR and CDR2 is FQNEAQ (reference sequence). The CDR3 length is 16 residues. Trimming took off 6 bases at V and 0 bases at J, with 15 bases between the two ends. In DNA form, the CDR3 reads TGTGCCAGCAGTTTATACGGCGGGCGAGCCAAAAACATTCAGTACTTC. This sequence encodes CASSLYGGRAKNIQYF.

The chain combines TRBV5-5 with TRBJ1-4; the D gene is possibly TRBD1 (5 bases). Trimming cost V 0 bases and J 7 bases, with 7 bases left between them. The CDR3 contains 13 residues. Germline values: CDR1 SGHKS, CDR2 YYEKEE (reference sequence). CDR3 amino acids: CASSLVTAEKLFF. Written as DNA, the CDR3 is TGTGCCAGCAGCTTGGTGACAGCTGAAAAACTGTTTTTT.

The DNA for the CDR3 is TGTGCCAGCTCACCCGGCCCGCCTTCGAACACCGGGGAGCTGTTTTTT. Its translation: CASSPGPPSNTGELFF. This chain connects TRBV18 to TRBJ2-2; D gene ambiguous. V was pared by 3 bases and J by 0 bases, with 11 bases between. The CDR3 is 16 amino acids. From germline, CDR1 is KGHSH and CDR2 LQKENI.